Included here is one TCR beta chain sequence, with context. The data were taken from a study of blood T cell repertoires in COVID-19. Only in-frame clones appear in the TCRdb table, and some are missing; sequencing was by immunoSEQ multiplex PCR. This table holds about 100,000 clones, approximately 81% found once. Germline lookup yields CDR1 SGHTS and CDR2 YDEGEE. Trimming shortened V by 0 bases and J by 5 bases, and 8 bases separated the two germline ends. The CDR3 loop spans 13 amino acids. Sequenced sample: peripheral blood. The chain links TRBV5-8 to TRBJ1-1, with D perhaps matching TRBD1 (5 bases). The clonotype originates from a man in his fifties or sixties with acute or convalescent COVID-19. CDR3 bases: TGTGCCAGCAGCTTGGTCCGGGGGACTGAAGCTTTCTTT. Translated, it gives CASSLVRGTEAFF.